This entry lists 3 T cell receptor beta chains sequenced from one sample in a study of regulatory T cells in long-lasting Graves disease. The time point was: newly diagnosed GD, antithyroid drugs for less than 3 months. Researchers made the TCR library from RNA that was extracted from PBMCs. Researchers made TCR beta libraries by using iRepertoire HTBI primers and running Arm-PCR on CDR3 regions. Each CDR3 protein gets one entry after TCRdb re-called the multiplex PCR reads with MiXCR. The table records hundreds of thousands of distinct CDR3 sequences, about 16% of them present only once. A further study also used this sample, focusing on T cells in Graves' hyperthyroidism and ophthalmopathy.

Sequenced material: peripheral blood mononuclear cells (PBMCs), taken at new diagnosis, from a patient treated with antithyroid drugs. These receptors all come from a woman aged 35-65 years with Graves disease.

The chain combines TRBV19 with TRBJ2-1, with 7 bases that match TRBD1. The CDR3 sequence is 15 residues long. After removal of 4 bases from V and 9 bases from J, the junction contained 12 bases not matched to a gene. Germline V gives CDR1 LNHDA, CDR2 SQIVND (reference sequence). The CDR3 sequence is CASSTQTGPGAEQFF. CDR3 DNA: TGTGCCAGTAGTACGCAGACAGGGCCCGGGGCTGAGCAGTTCTTC.

In this sample, this clonotype turned up many times. The chain couples TRBV3-1 to TRBJ2-4; D uncertain. The CDR3 runs to 11 residues. Germline values: CDR1 LGHDT, CDR2 YNNKEL (reference sequence). Trimming left V 4 bases short and J 6 bases short, with 4 bases between. CDR3 DNA: TGTGCCAGCAGCCTCGGAAACATTCAGTACTTC. Its translation is CASSLGNIQYF.

This clonotype was seen only a few times. The chain is built from TRBV6-1 and TRBJ1-6; a weak D match, TRBD1 (5 bases). Germline CDR1 and CDR2: MNHNS and SASEGT. V lost 6 bases and J 10 bases, leaving 7 bases between the germline ends. The CDR3 extends over 11 amino acids. This CDR3 reads CASRGGSPLHF. The CDR3 DNA is TGTGCCAGCAGGGGGGGGTCACCCCTCCACTTT.